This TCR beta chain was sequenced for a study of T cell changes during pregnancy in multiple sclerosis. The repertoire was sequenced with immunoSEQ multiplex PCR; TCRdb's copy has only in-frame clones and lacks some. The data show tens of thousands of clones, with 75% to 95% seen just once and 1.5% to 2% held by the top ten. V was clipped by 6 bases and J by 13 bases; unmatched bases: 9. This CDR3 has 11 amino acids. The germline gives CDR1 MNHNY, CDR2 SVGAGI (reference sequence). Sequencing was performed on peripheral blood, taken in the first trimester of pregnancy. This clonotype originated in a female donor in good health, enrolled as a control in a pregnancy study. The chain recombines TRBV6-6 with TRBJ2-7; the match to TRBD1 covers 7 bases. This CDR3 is CASRIVGQIYF. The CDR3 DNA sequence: TGTGCCAGCAGGATTGTGGGACAGATATACTTC.